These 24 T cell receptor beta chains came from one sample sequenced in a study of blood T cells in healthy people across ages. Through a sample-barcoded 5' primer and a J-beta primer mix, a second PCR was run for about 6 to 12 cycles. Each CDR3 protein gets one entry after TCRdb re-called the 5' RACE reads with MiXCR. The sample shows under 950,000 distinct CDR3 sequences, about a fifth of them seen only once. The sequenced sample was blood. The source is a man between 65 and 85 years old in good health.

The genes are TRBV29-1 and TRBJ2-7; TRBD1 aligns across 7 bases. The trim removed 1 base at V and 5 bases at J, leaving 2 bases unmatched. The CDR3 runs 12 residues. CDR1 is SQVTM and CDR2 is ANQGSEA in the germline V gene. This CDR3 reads CSVEGQGNEQYF. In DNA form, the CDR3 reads TGCAGCGTTGAAGGACAGGGTAACGAGCAGTACTTC.

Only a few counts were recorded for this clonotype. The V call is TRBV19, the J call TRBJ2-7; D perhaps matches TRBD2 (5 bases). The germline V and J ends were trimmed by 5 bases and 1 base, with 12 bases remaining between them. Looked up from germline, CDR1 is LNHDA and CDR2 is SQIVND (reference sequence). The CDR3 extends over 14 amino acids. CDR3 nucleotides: TGTGCCAGTAGTCCCCGGGAATTATCCTACGAGCAGTACTTC. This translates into CASSPRELSYEQYF.

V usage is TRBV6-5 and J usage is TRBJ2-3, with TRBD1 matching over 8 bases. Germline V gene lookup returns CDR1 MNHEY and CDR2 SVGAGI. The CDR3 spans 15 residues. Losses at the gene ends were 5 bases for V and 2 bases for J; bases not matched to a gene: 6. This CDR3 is CASSPGGSFTDTQYF. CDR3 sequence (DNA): TGTGCCAGCAGTCCAGGGGGCTCTTTCACAGATACGCAGTATTTT.

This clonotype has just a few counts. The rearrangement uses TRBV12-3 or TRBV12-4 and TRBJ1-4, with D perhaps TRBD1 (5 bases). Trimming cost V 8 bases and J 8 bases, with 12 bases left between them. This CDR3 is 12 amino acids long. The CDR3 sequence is CASQPDNEKLFF. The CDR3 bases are TGTGCCAGCCAGCCGGACAACGAAAAACTGTTTTTT.

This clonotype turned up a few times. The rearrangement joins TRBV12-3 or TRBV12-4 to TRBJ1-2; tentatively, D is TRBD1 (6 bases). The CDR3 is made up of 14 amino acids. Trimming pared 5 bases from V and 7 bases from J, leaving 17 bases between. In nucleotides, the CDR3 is TGTGCCAGCAGTCACAGGGTCATTTTAGGTGGCTACACCTTC. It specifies CASSHRVILGGYTF.

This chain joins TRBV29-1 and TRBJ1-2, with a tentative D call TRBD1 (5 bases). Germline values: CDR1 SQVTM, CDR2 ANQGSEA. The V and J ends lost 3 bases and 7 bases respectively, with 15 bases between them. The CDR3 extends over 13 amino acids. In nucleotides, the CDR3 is TGCAGCGTTGATGGGGGTCGCCACAGTGGCTACACCTTC. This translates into CSVDGGRHSGYTF.

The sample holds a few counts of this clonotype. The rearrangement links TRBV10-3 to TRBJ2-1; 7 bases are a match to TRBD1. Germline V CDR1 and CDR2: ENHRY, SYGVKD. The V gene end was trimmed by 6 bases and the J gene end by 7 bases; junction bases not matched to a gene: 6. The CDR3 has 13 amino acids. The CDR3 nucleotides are TGTGCCATCAGGGGAGCAGGGGGTAATGAGCAGTTCTTC. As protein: CAIRGAGGNEQFF.

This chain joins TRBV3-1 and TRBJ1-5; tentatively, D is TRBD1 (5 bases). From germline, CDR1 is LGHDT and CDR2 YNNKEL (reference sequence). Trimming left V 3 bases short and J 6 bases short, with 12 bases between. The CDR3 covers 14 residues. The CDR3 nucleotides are TGTGCCAGCAGCCAGGAGGGGTTTAGTCAGCCCCAGCATTTT. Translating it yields CASSQEGFSQPQHF.

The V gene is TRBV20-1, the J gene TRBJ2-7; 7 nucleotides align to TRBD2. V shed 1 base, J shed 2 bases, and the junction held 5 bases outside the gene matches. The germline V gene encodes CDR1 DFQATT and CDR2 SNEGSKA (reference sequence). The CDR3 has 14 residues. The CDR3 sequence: CSARGAGEPYEQYV. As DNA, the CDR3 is TGCAGTGCTAGAGGGGCGGGAGAACCCTACGAGCAGTACGTC.

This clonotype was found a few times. This CDR3 is CASSSVDRVPWTEAFF. In DNA form, the CDR3 reads TGTGCCAGCAGCTCCGTAGATAGGGTACCATGGACTGAAGCTTTCTTT. The chain has TRBV7-2 and TRBJ1-1; D unclear. Germline values: CDR1 SGHTA, CDR2 FQGNSA. V dropped 4 bases and J dropped 5 bases, with 20 bases sitting between them. The CDR3 contains 16 residues.

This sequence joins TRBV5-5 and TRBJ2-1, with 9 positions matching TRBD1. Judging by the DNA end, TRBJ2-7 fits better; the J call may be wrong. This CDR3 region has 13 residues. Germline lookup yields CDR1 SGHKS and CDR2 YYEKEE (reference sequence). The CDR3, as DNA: TGTGCCAGCAGCTTTACAGGGGGCCACGAGCAGTACGTC. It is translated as CASSFTGGHEQYV.

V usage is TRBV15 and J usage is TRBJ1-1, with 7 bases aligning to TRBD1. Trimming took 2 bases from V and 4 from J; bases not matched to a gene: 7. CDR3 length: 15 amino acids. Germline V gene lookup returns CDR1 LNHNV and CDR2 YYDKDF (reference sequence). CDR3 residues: CATSRSRQGRTEAFF. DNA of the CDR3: TGTGCCACCAGCAGATCCCGACAGGGCCGCACTGAAGCTTTCTTT.

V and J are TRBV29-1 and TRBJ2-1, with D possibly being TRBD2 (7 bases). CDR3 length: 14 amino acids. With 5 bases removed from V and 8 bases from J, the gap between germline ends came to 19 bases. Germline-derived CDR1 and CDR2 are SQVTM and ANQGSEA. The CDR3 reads CSVKNRGARDEQFF. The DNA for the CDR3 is TGCAGCGTTAAAAACCGGGGGGCAAGGGATGAGCAGTTCTTC.

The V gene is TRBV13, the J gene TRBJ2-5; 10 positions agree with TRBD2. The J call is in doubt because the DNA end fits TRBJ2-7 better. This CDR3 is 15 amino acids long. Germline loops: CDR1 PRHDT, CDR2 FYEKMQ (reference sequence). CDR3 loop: CASSLGRLAGYEQYV. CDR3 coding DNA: TGTGCCAGCAGCTTAGGTCGACTAGCGGGCTACGAGCAGTACGTC.

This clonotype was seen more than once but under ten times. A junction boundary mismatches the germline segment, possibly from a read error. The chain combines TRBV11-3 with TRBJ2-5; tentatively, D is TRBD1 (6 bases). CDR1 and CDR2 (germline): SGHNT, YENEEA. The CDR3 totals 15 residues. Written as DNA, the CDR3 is TGTACCAGCAGCTCTCGGCAGGGGAACCAAGAGACCCAGTACTTC. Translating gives CTSSSRQGNQETQYF.

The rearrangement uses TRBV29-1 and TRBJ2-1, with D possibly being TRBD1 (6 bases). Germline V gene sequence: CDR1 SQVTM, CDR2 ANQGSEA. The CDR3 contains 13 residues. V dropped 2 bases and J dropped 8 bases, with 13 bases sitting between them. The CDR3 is CSVERGGMDEQFF. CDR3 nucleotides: TGCAGCGTTGAACGTGGGGGCATGGATGAGCAGTTCTTC.

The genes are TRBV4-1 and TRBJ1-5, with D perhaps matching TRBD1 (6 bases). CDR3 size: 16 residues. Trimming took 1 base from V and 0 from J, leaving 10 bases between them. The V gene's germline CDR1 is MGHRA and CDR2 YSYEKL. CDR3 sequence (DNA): TGCGCCAGCAGCCAAGGAGGGGGATCTAGCAATCAGCCCCAGCATTTT. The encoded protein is CASSQGGGSSNQPQHF.

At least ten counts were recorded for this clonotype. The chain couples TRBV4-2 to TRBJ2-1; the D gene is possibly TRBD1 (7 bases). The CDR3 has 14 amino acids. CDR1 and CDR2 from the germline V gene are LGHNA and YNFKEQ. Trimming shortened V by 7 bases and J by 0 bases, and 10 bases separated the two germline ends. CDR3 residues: CASTQGGSYNEQFF. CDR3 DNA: TGTGCCAGCACCCAGGGGGGCTCCTACAATGAGCAGTTCTTC.

The CDR3 DNA reads as TGTGCCAGCAGCGAGCCGGGACAGGGTTATGGAAAACTGTTTTTT. It encodes CASSEPGQGYGKLFF. The J gene is TRBJ1-4, the V gene TRBV28; 9 nucleotides line up with TRBD1. Germline V CDR1 and CDR2: MDHEN, SYDVKM. V trimming: 6 bases; J trimming: 10 bases; junction bases outside the gene matches: 12. The CDR3 contains 15 residues.

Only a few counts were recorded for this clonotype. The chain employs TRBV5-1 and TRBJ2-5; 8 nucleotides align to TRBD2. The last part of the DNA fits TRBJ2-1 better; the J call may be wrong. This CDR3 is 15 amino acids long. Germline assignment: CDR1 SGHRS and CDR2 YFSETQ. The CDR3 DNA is TGCGCCAGCAGCTCAGCGGGAGAGCGGTACAATGAGCAGTTCTTC. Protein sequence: CASSSAGERYNEQFF.

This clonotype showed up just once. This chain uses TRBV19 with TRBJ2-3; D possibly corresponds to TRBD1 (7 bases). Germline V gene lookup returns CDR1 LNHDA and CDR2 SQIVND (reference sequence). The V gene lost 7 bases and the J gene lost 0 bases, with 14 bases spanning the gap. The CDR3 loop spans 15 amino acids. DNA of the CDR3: TGTGCCAGTAATAGGCGGGGACAGAGCACAGATACGCAGTATTTT. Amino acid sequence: CASNRRGQSTDTQYF.

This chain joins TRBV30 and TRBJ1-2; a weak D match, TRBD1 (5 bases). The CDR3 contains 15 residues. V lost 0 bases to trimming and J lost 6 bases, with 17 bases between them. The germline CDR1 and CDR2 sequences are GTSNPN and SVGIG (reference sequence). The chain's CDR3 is CAWSVEGLGFDGYTF. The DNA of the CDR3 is TGTGCCTGGAGTGTGGAGGGGCTAGGGTTCGATGGCTACACCTTC.

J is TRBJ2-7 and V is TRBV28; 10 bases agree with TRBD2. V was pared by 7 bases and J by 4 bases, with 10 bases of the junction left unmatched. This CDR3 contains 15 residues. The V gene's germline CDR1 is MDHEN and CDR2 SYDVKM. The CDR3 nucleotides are TGTGCCAGCACCAACCAGGGAGCGGGGGGGTACGAGCAGTACTTC. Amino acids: CASTNQGAGGYEQYF.

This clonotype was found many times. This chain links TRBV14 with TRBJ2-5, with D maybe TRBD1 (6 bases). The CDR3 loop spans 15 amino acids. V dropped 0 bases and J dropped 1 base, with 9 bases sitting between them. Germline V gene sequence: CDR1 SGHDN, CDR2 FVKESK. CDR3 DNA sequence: TGTGCCAGCAGCCAAGAGGAGGACAGCCAAGAGACCCAGTACTTC. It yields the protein CASSQEEDSQETQYF.